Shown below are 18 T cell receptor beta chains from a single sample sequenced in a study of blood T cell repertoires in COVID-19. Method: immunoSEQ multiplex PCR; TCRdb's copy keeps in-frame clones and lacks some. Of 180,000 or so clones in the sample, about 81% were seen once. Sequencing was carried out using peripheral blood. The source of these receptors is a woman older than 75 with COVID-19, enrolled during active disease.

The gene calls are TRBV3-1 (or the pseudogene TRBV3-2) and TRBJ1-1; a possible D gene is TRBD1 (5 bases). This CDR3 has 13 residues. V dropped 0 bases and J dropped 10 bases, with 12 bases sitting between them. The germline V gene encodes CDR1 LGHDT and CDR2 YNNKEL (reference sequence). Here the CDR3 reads CASSQDEGVGAFF. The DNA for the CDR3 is TGTGCCAGCAGCCAAGATGAAGGGGTCGGAGCTTTCTTT.

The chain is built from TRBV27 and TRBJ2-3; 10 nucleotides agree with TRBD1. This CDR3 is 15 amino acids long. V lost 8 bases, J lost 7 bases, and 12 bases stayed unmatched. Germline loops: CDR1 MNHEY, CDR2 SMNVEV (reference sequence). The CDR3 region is CASAYGTGALNTQYF. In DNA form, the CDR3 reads TGTGCCAGCGCATATGGGACAGGGGCCTTGAATACGCAGTATTTT.

For the CDR3, the DNA is TGTGCCAGCAGCTTGAGCGCGTCCTACAATGAGCAGTTCTTC. This sequence encodes CASSLSASYNEQFF. J is TRBJ2-1 and V is TRBV11-3; D call uncertain. V dropped 3 bases and J dropped 1 base, with 7 bases sitting between them. From germline, CDR1 is SGHNT and CDR2 YENEEA. The length of the CDR3 is 14 residues.

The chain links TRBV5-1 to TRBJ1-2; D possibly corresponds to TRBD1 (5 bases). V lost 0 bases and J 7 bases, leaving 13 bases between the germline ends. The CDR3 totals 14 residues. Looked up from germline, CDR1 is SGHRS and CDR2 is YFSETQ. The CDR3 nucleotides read TGCGCCAGCAGCTTGGGTTCCCTCGGGGGTGGCTACACCTTC. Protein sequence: CASSLGSLGGGYTF.

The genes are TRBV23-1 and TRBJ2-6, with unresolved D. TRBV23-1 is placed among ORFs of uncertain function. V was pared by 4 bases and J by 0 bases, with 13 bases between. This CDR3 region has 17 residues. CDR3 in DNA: TGCGCCAGCAGTCCCGCAGGTTTGTTCTCTGGGGCCAACGTCCTGACTTTC. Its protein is CASSPAGLFSGANVLTF.

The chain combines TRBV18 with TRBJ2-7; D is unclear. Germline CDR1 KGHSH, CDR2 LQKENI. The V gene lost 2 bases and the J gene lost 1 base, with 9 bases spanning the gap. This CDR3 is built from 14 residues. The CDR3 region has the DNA TGTGCCAGCTCACCAGGCCTAGGTTCCTACGAGCAGTACTTC. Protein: CASSPGLGSYEQYF.

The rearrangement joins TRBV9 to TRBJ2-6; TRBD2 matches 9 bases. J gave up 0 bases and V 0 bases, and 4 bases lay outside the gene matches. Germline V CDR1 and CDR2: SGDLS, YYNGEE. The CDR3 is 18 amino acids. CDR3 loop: CASSVGLAGFSGANVLTF. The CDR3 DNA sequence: TGTGCCAGCAGCGTAGGCCTAGCGGGGTTCTCTGGGGCCAACGTCCTGACTTTC.

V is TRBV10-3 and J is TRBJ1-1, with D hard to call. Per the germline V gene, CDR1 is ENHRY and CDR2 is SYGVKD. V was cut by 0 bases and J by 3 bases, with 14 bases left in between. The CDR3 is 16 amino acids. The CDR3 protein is CAISESSFRGDTEAFF. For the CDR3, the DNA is TGTGCCATCAGTGAGTCGAGTTTCCGCGGGGACACTGAAGCTTTCTTT.

The CDR3 DNA reads as TGTGCCAGCAGCTTAGGAGTAGCGGACTACAATGAGCAGTTCTTC. This translates into CASSLGVADYNEQFF. This sequence joins TRBV7-8 and TRBJ2-1, with a weak D call TRBD2 (6 bases). The V gene's germline CDR1 is SGHVS and CDR2 FQNEAQ. This CDR3 spans 15 amino acids. V lost 1 base and J 3 bases, leaving 10 bases between the germline ends.

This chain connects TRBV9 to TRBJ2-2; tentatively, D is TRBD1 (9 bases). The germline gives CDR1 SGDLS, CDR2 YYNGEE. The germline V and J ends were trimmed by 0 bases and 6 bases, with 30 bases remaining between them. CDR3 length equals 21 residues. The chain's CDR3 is CASSVVLGISGTGPVAGELFF. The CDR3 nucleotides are TGTGCCAGCAGCGTAGTTTTAGGTATTAGCGGGACAGGGCCAGTTGCCGGGGAGCTGTTTTTT.

The CDR3 protein is CASSQGGGYTF. In DNA, the CDR3 is TGTGCCAGCAGCCAAGGCGGTGGCTACACCTTC. The V call is TRBV14, the J call TRBJ1-2; D unclear. The CDR3 extends over 11 amino acids. Germline V lookup: CDR1 SGHDN, CDR2 FVKESK. Deletions cut 1 base from V and 7 bases from J, with 4 bases between. The complete variable domain, with remaining parts taken from reference TRBV14 and TRBJ1-2, reads EAGVTQFPSHSVIEKGQTVTLRCDPISGHDNLYWYRRVMGKEIKFLLHFVKESKQDESGMPNNRFLAERTGGTYSTLKVQPAELEDSGVYFCASSQGGGYTFGSGTRLTVV.

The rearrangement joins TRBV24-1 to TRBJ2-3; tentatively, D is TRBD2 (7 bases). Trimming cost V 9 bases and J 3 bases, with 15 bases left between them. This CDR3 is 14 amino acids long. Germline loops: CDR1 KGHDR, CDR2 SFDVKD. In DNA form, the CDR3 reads TGTGCCACCTCGGAGGGGGGGAGGACAGATACGCAGTATTTT. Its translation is CATSEGGRTDTQYF.

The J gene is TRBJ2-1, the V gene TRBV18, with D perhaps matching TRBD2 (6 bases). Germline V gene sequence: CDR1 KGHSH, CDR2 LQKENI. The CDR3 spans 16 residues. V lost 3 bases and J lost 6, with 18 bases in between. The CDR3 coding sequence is TGTGCCAGCTCACCCTACCGACTAGGGCCTTTCAATGAGCAGTTCTTC. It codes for CASSPYRLGPFNEQFF. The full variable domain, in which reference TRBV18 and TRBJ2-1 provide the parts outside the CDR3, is NAGVMQNPRHLVRRRGQEARLRCSPMKGHSHVYWYRQLPEEGLKFMVYLQKENIIDESGMPKERFSAEFPKEGPSILRIQQVVRGDSAAYFCASSPYRLGPFNEQFFGPGTRLTVL.

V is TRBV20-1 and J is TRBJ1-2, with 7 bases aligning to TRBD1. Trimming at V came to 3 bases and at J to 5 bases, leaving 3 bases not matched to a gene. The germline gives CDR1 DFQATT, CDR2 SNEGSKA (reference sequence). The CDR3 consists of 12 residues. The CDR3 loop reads CSASLTGYGYTF. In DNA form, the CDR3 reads TGCAGTGCTAGTCTGACAGGGTATGGCTACACCTTC.

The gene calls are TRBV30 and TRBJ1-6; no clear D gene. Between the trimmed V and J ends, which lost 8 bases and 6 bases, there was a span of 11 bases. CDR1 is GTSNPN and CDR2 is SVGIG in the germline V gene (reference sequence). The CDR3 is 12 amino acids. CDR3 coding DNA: TGTGCCCTAGGAAGCAGTAATTCACCCCTCCACTTT. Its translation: CALGSSNSPLHF.

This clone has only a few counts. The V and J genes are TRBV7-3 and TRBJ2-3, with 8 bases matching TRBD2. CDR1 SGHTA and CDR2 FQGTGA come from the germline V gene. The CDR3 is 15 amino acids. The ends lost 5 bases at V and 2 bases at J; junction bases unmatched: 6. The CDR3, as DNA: TGTGCCAGCAGCCCACGGGGGGGATACACAGATACGCAGTATTTT. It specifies CASSPRGGYTDTQYF.

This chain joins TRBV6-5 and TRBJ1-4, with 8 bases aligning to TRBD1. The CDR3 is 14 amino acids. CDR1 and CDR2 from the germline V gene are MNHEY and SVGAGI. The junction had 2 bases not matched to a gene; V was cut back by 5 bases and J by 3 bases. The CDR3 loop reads CASSQTGANEKLFF. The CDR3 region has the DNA TGTGCCAGCAGTCAGACAGGGGCTAATGAAAAACTGTTTTTT.

In nucleotides, the CDR3 is TGTGCCAGTAGTATAAGCACCCTCACTGAAGCTTTCTTT. The encoded protein is CASSISTLTEAFF. The chain is built from TRBV19 and TRBJ1-1, with D unclear. From germline, CDR1 is LNHDA and CDR2 SQIVND (reference sequence). V shed 2 bases and J shed 4 bases, with 8 bases lying between them. The CDR3 consists of 13 residues.